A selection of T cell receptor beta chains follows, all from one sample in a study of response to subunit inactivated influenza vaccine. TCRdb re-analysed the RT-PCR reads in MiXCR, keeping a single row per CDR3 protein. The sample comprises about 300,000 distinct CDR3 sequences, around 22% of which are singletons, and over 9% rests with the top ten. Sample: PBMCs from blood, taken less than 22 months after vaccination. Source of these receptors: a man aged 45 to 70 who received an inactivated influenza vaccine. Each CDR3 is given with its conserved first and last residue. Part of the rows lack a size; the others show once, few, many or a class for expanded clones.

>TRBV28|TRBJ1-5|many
CASTYGLVNQPQHF
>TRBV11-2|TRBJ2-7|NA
CASSHWTGKISYEQYF
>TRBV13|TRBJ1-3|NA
CASSLVGLTSSGNTIYF
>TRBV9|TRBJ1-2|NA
CASSVGSSQDYGYTF
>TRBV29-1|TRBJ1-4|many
CSVDGGNEKLFF
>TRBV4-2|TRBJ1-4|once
CVSSQFQGIANEKLFF
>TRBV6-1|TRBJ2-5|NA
CASTAGTVQETQYF
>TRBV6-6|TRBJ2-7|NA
CASSRTGVKEQYF
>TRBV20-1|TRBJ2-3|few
CSATGTRNTDTQYF
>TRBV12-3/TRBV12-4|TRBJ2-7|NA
CASSLEAGSYEQYF
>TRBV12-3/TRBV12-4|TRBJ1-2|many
CASSTGGYGYTF
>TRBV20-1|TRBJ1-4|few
CSAREGTGEGEKLFF
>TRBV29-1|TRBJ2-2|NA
CSVGRLNTGELFF
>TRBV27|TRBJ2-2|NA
CASRTTSGVANTGELFF
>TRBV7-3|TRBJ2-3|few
CASSATREPGDTQYF
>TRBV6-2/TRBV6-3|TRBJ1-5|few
CASRDNSNQPQHF
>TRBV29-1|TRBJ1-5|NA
CSVIDRFSNQPQHF
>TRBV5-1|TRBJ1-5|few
CASSRLGIGGSQHF
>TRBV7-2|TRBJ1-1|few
CASIWPGTTEAFF
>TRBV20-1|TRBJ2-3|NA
CSARAIGADFHTDTQYF
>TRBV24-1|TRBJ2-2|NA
CATEGTATGELFF